What follows are 2 T cell receptor beta chains derived from one specimen sequenced in a study of Ad26.COV2.S vaccination and SARS-CoV-2 variants. Libraries were prepared by immunoSEQ multiplex PCR; TCRdb keeps only in-frame clonotypes and omits some of them. Seen here are around 350,000 clones, under 95% observed once, and the top ten hold 3.9%. The material was peripheral blood, obtained after recovery from COVID-19. The receptors here all came from a human donor who had recovered from COVID-19.

V gene TRBV4-1 combines with J gene TRBJ1-1; 9 bases agree with TRBD1. V dropped 4 bases and J dropped 0; count of bases not matched to a gene: 9. The CDR3 is 17 amino acids. Germline CDR1 and CDR2: MGHRA and YSYEKL. Written as DNA, the CDR3 is TGCGCCAGCAGCCCCACCGGGACAGGGTCATTGAACACTGAAGCTTTCTTT. Translated: CASSPTGTGSLNTEAFF.

The chain uses TRBV7-6 and TRBJ2-1, with D possibly matching TRBD1 (7 bases). V lost 1 base and J lost 12, with 34 bases in between. CDR3 length equals 20 residues. The germline V gene encodes CDR1 SGHVS and CDR2 FNYEAQ. The DNA of the CDR3 is TGTGCCAGCAGCTTAGAAACCTTAGCCTCGTGGAGGGGGCCCTCACAACGGCAGTTCTTC. Its translation: CASSLETLASWRGPSQRQFF. The complete variable domain, with remaining parts taken from reference TRBV7-6 and TRBJ2-1, reads GAGVSQSPRYKVTKRGQDVALRCDPISGHVSLYWYRQALGQGPEFLTYFNYEAQQDKSGLPNDRFSAERPEGSISTLTIQRTEQRDSAMYRCASSLETLASWRGPSQRQFFGPGTRLTVL.